Sequencing of this T cell receptor (beta chain) was carried out in a study of post-analysis software for immune sequencing data. In the study overall: Several disease courses (relapsing-remitting, secondary progressive and progressive-relapsing) of multiple sclerosis were included. Findings of the study overall: Five or six TRBV segments appeared more often in patients than in controls, and TRBV5-6, TRBV5-1 and TRBV20-1 were among these. Strong co-clustering by F measure linked samples that shared a preparation batch. Significantly decreased normalized Chao1 diversity was recorded for multiple sclerosis patients relative to controls.

Prepared TCR beta cDNA libraries contained unique molecular identifiers. Starting from about 0.98 to 11 million T cells, the study yielded approximately 500,000 cDNA molecules. TCRdb recomputed calls from the PCR reads with MiXCR, one row per CDR3 protein. The table shows approximately 360,000 distinct CDR3 sequences, with about a third occurring only once. Germline values: CDR1 KGHSH, CDR2 LQKENI. Deletions cut 3 bases from V and 2 bases from J, with 13 bases between. The CDR3 has 15 amino acids. Comments on this clonotype: Its antigen is unidentified.

The chain combines TRBV18 with TRBJ2-5; tentatively, D is TRBD1 (6 bases). Sequencing used blood. This sequence originates from a girl between 5 and 17 years old with multiple sclerosis. In DNA, the CDR3 is TGTGCCAGCTCACCTATCACAGGGCTTCAAGAGACCCAGTACTTC. Protein product: CASSPITGLQETQYF.